The rows below give T cell receptor beta chains drawn from one sample of a study of blood T cell repertoires in COVID-19. The table came from immunoSEQ multiplex PCR; TCRdb's copy has only in-frame clones and leaves some out. This table has some 30,000 clones, roughly nine tenths appearing once. Material: peripheral blood. These receptors all come from a human donor with acute or convalescent COVID-19. The donor label of this sample is uncertain. The CDR3 runs from the conserved cysteine through the conserved F or W. A D gene is named only where the DNA matches it firmly. The listing skips clone size in some rows; elsewhere it reads once, few, many or a size class.

TRBV7-3	19	TRBD2	TRBJ2-1	.	CASSLVPAAGGVAYNEQFF	TGTGCCAGCAGCTTAGTGCCGGCTGCGGGAGGGGTGGCCTACAATGAGCAGTTCTTC
TRBV29-1	17	.	TRBJ2-3	.	CSVVGGVVVTSTDTQYF	TGCAGCGTTGTCGGCGGAGTTGTTGTCACGAGCACAGATACGCAGTATTTT
TRBV9	17	TRBD2	TRBJ2-3	.	CASSAARLAASTDTQYF	TGTGCCAGCAGCGCCGCTCGTCTAGCGGCTAGCACAGATACGCAGTATTTT
TRBV6-2/TRBV6-3	13	TRBD1	TRBJ2-7	.	CASSYSRDSEQYF	TGTGCCAGCAGTTACTCCAGGGACAGTGAGCAGTACTTC
TRBV5-4	15	.	TRBJ2-5	.	CASSSLTVGGETQYF	TGTGCCAGCAGCTCCCTGACGGTCGGAGGGGAGACCCAGTACTTC
TRBV11-3	14	TRBD1	TRBJ2-7	.	CASSLGDRGGEQYF	TGTGCCAGCAGCTTAGGGGACAGGGGTGGCGAGCAGTACTTC
TRBV5-1	15	TRBD1	TRBJ1-1	.	CASSRSGTGQTEAFF	TGCGCCAGCAGCCGCTCCGGGACAGGGCAGACTGAAGCTTTCTTT
TRBV6-9	14	TRBD1	TRBJ2-7	.	CASSYSPGQYEQYF	TGTGCCAGCAGTTATTCTCCGGGACAGTACGAGCAGTACTTC
TRBV5-1	13	.	TRBJ2-1	.	CASSWGSGNEQFF	TGCGCCAGCAGCTGGGGAAGCGGCAATGAGCAGTTCTTC
TRBV30	13	TRBD2	TRBJ2-1	.	CAWSSGRLNEQFF	TGTGCCTGGAGTAGCGGGAGGCTCAATGAGCAGTTCTTC
TRBV5-1	14	.	TRBJ1-2	.	CASSLVSGNYGYTF	TGCGCCAGCAGCTTGGTTTCGGGGAACTATGGCTACACCTTC
TRBV19	15	.	TRBJ1-2	.	CASSSMRRTDYGYTF	TGTGCCAGTAGTTCCATGCGTCGGACAGATTATGGCTACACCTTC
TRBV4-3	13	TRBD2	TRBJ2-5	.	CASSAGLGETQYF	TGCGCCAGCAGTGCGGGACTAGGGGAGACCCAGTACTTC
TRBV14	13	.	TRBJ2-1	.	CASSHPGHNEQFF	TGTGCCAGCAGTCACCCTGGGCACAATGAGCAGTTCTTC
TRBV3-1/TRBV3-2	16	TRBD2	TRBJ2-3	.	CASSQARLAGIDTQYF	TGTGCCAGCAGCCAAGCGAGACTAGCGGGAATAGATACGCAGTATTTT
TRBV18	14	.	TRBJ1-2	.	CASSPSATNYGYTF	TGTGCCAGCTCACCATCTGCGACTAACTATGGCTACACCTTC
TRBV5-6	16	TRBD2	TRBJ2-3	once	CASRSRGLASMDTQYF	TGTGCCAGCAGGTCCCGGGGACTAGCCTCGATGGATACGCAGTATTTT
TRBV5-1	17	TRBD1	TRBJ2-7	.	CASSWGSGRGLSYEQYF	TGCGCCAGCAGCTGGGGGTCCGGTAGGGGGCTTTCCTACGAGCAGTACTTC
TRBV28	15	.	TRBJ2-1	.	CASRHRVSSYNEQFF	TGTGCCAGCAGACACAGGGTGAGCTCCTACAATGAGCAGTTCTTC
TRBV19	13	TRBD1	TRBJ1-2	.	CASSQGQGDGYTF	TGTGCCAGTAGTCAAGGACAGGGCGATGGCTACACCTTC
TRBV2	13	TRBD1	TRBJ2-7	.	CAGRGQGIREQYF	TGTGCCGGGCGGGGACAGGGAATTCGCGAGCAGTACTTC
TRBV12-3/TRBV12-4	13	TRBD2	TRBJ2-3	.	CASSTTSGTGEYF	TGTGCCAGCAGTACGACTAGCGGGACTGGGGAGTATTTT
TRBV2	15	TRBD2	TRBJ2-5	.	CASSDRGGAQETQYF	TGTGCCAGCAGTGATCGCGGGGGGGCCCAGGAGACCCAGTACTTC
TRBV19	14	.	TRBJ2-3	.	CASSSRQNTDTQYF	TGTGCCAGTAGTAGCCGACAGAACACAGATACGCAGTATTTT
TRBV6-6	14	.	TRBJ2-3	.	CASSYSRGEDTQYF	TGTGCCAGCAGTTACTCGCGGGGCGAAGATACGCAGTATTTT
TRBV18	14	.	TRBJ2-7	.	CASSPAGETYEQYF	TGTGCCAGCTCACCAGCAGGCGAAACCTACGAGCAGTACTTC
TRBV6-1	14	.	TRBJ1-4	.	CASSDGGANEKLFF	TGTGCCAGCAGTGATGGGGGGGCTAATGAAAAACTGTTTTTT